Sequencing of this T cell receptor beta chain was carried out in a study of blood T cell repertoires in COVID-19. Study in general: Sites in the United States, Italy and Spain provided acute and convalescent COVID-19 samples. PBMCs, B-cell-depleted T cells, or T cells provided the cDNA or gDNA that made up the material.

This CDR3 contains 14 residues. Germline assignment: CDR1 SGHAT and CDR2 FQNNGV. V lost 1 base to trimming and J lost 2 bases, with 8 bases between them. Generated by immunoSEQ multiplex PCR, the TCRdb table keeps only in-frame clones and is missing some. This table has about 210,000 clones, 88% appearing once. This clone came up once. The receptor was derived from a man between 18 and 29 years old with active or convalescent COVID-19. Sequenced material: peripheral blood. This chain links TRBV11-2 with TRBJ2-5; D unresolved. The CDR3 sequence is CASSLAHGQETQYF. The DNA for the CDR3 is TGTGCCAGCAGCTTAGCTCACGGTCAAGAGACCCAGTACTTC. The full variable domain, its missing parts supplied by reference TRBV11-2 and TRBJ2-5, is EAGVAQSPRYKIIEKRQSVAFWCNPISGHATLYWYQQILGQGPKLLIQFQNNGVVDDSQLPKDRFSAERLKGVDSTLKIQPAKLEDSAVYLCASSLAHGQETQYFGPGTRLLVL.